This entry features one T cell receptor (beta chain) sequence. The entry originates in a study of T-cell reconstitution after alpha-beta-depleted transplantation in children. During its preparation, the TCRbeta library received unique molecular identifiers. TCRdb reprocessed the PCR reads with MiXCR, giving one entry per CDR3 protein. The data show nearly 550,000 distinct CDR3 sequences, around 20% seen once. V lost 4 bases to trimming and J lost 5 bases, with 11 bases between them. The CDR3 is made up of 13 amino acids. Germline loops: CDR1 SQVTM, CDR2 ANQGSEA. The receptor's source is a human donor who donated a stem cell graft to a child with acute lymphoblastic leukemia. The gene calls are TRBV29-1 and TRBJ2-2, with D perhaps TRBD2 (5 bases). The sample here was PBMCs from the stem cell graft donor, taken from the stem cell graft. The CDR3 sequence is CSVAGSYTGELFF. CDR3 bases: TGCAGCGTTGCGGGGAGTTATACCGGGGAGCTGTTTTTT.